The rows below give T cell receptor beta chains drawn from one sample of a study of blood T cell repertoires in COVID-19. Clones were sequenced by immunoSEQ multiplex PCR, and TCRdb holds only the in-frame ones, with some missing. The sample includes over 45,000 clones, about 70% of them seen just once. The specimen was peripheral blood. The receptors originated from a man aged 45-60 years with active or convalescent COVID-19. Both conserved end residues are part of each CDR3. Fields, in order: clone size, D gene, V gene, J gene, CDR3 DNA, CDR3 protein. A D gene is named only where the DNA matches it firmly. The size of a clone is reported for some rows only, either as once, few or many, or as a class for expanded clones.

NA	NA	TRBV9	TRBJ1-3	TGTGCCAGCAGCCAAGGGTGGGGCTTAGGAAACACCATATATTTT	CASSQGWGLGNTIYF
NA	TRBD2	TRBV10-3	TRBJ2-2	TGTGCCACTTCGGCGACGGGAGGCACCGGGGAGCTGTTTTTT	CATSATGGTGELFF
NA	TRBD1	TRBV29-1	TRBJ2-1	TGCAGCGTTGATAACCTTCAGACAGGGGGCAATGAGCAGTTCTTC	CSVDNLQTGGNEQFF
NA	TRBD1	TRBV18	TRBJ1-1	TGTGCCAGCTCACCAAACAGGGGGCAGAGCACTGAAGCTTTCTTT	CASSPNRGQSTEAFF
NA	TRBD1	TRBV12-3/TRBV12-4	TRBJ1-4	TGTGCCAGCAGCGACAGGGGGCTTGAAAAACTGTTTTTT	CASSDRGLEKLFF
NA	TRBD1	TRBV14	TRBJ1-3	TGTGCCAGCAGCCAGGGACAGGGCTATTCTGGAAACACCATATATTTT	CASSQGQGYSGNTIYF
NA	NA	TRBV3-1/TRBV3-2	TRBJ2-2	TGTGCCAGCAGCCAAGGGGCGTGGGTAGAAACCGGGGAGCTGTTTTTT	CASSQGAWVETGELFF
NA	TRBD1	TRBV5-1	TRBJ2-1	TGCGCCAGCAGCTATGGACAGGGGGTAAATGAGCAGTTCTTC	CASSYGQGVNEQFF
NA	TRBD1	TRBV5-1	TRBJ2-1	TGCGCCAGCAGCTCCTTGCAGGGGGCGGGAAATGAGCAGTTCTTC	CASSSLQGAGNEQFF
NA	NA	TRBV11-2	TRBJ1-4	TGTGCCAGCGGCAGGCCCGCTGAAAAACTGTTTTTT	CASGRPAEKLFF
NA	NA	TRBV6-5	TRBJ1-2	TGTGCCACCTACCCAGGGGACGGCTATGGCTACACCTTC	CATYPGDGYGYTF
NA	NA	TRBV7-3	TRBJ2-6	TGTGCCAGCAGCCCCCACGCAATTAGCTCTGGGGCCAACGTCCTGACTTTC	CASSPHAISSGANVLTF
few	NA	TRBV6-5	TRBJ1-6	TGTGCCAGCAGTTACTCTTGGGGGGATTCACCCCTCCACTTT	CASSYSWGDSPLHF
NA	NA	TRBV5-5	TRBJ2-7	TGTGCCAGCAGCTTGCTGCAACGGACTTCCGAGCAGTACTTC	CASSLLQRTSEQYF
NA	NA	TRBV29-1	TRBJ1-2	TGCAGCGTTGAGGCGGGGCGAGGCTATGGCTACACCTTC	CSVEAGRGYGYTF
NA	TRBD2	TRBV9	TRBJ2-7	TGTGCCAGCAGCGCCGGTTTAGCGGGAGGGCAACACGAGCAGTACTTC	CASSAGLAGGQHEQYF
NA	NA	TRBV5-4	TRBJ2-3	TGTGCCAGCAGCTTAGGAGGGACCCAAAGCACAGATACGCAGTATTTT	CASSLGGTQSTDTQYF
NA	NA	TRBV2	TRBJ1-1	TGTGCCAGCAGCGCCAGAGGGGGGGACACTGAAGCTTTCTTT	CASSARGGDTEAFF
NA	TRBD1	TRBV11-2	TRBJ2-7	TGTGCCAGCAGCTTGGGGACAGTTTGGTTCGAGCAGTACTTC	CASSLGTVWFEQYF
NA	NA	TRBV27	TRBJ2-6	TGTGCCAGCAGTTTATTGGGGGGCTCTGGGGCCAACGTCCTGACTTTC	CASSLLGGSGANVLTF
NA	NA	TRBV28	TRBJ1-1	TGTGCCATCAAACTCGAGGGAAACACTGAAGCTTTCTTT	CAIKLEGNTEAFF
NA	TRBD1	TRBV6-4	TRBJ2-1	TGTGCCAGCAGTGCCAGACAGGGTAGTGAGCAGTTCTTC	CASSARQGSEQFF
NA	TRBD2	TRBV3-1/TRBV3-2	TRBJ2-1	TGTGCCAGCAGCCACGACTACCCTAGCGGGGAGCAGTTCTTC	CASSHDYPSGEQFF
NA	TRBD1	TRBV19	TRBJ1-4	TGTGCCAGTAGAGAGGGGGCTCCAGGTTTAGGAAAACTGTTTTTT	CASREGAPGLGKLFF
NA	NA	TRBV29-1	TRBJ2-1	TGCAGCGTAGTCGAAGCACCAAACCATGAGCAGTTCTTC	CSVVEAPNHEQFF
NA	NA	TRBV5-4	TRBJ2-7	TGTGCCAGCAGCTTGGGTGGGAGGAGAGGGGAGCAGTACTTC	CASSLGGRRGEQYF
NA	NA	TRBV18	TRBJ1-1	TGTGCCAGCTCACCACCCACAACAGGGAAGAACACTGAAGCTTTCTTT	CASSPPTTGKNTEAFF
NA	NA	TRBV7-9	TRBJ1-5	TGTGCCAGCAGCCGGGCGGGGGAATTTGGTCAGCCCCAGCATTTT	CASSRAGEFGQPQHF
few	NA	TRBV5-1	TRBJ2-5	TGCGCCAGCAGCGAGGATAATCCCGGAGGGACCCAGTACTTC	CASSEDNPGGTQYF
NA	NA	TRBV15	TRBJ1-6	TGTGCCACCAGCGGGCTCGGACAACATAATTCACCCCTCCACTTT	CATSGLGQHNSPLHF
NA	NA	TRBV5-8	TRBJ2-2	TGTGCCAGCAGGACAGAAATTAACACCGGGGAGCTGTTTTTT	CASRTEINTGELFF
NA	TRBD1	TRBV5-4	TRBJ1-5	TGTGCCAGCAGTGCCGGGACAGGGGTAAATCAGCCCCAGCATTTT	CASSAGTGVNQPQHF
NA	NA	TRBV9	TRBJ2-5	TGTGCCAGCAGCCCCGGAGGCTATGGGACCCAGTACTTC	CASSPGGYGTQYF
NA	NA	TRBV7-8	TRBJ2-3	TGTGCCAGCAGCCTCTTAGGGGCCACAGATACGCAGTATTTT	CASSLLGATDTQYF
NA	NA	TRBV12-3/TRBV12-4	TRBJ1-2	TGTGCCACCCAGGGGTACTATGGCTACACCTTC	CATQGYYGYTF
NA	TRBD2	TRBV2	TRBJ2-5	TGTGCCAGCCTGACCAATCGGGGGGGGGACCAAGAGACCCAGTACTTC	CASLTNRGGDQETQYF
NA	TRBD1	TRBV9	TRBJ1-6	TGTGCCAGCAGCAGGGACAGCACCAGGGCGTCACCCCTCCACTTT	CASSRDSTRASPLHF
NA	TRBD1	TRBV3-1/TRBV3-2	TRBJ1-1	TGTGCCAGCAGCCAAGAAGGTGGACAGGGGGCCAGGGCTTTCTTT	CASSQEGGQGARAFF
NA	NA	TRBV12-5	TRBJ2-5	TGTGCTAGTGGTTTGGGACGGGTTTACGGAGGATACCAAGAGACCCAGTACTTC	CASGLGRVYGGYQETQYF
NA	TRBD2	TRBV7-8	TRBJ2-3	TGTGCCAGCAGCTCGGGACTAGCTGGTAGCACAGATACGCAGTATTTT	CASSSGLAGSTDTQYF
NA	NA	TRBV20-1	TRBJ2-5	TGCAGTGCTAGTCATAGTGGTCGGGGGGCGCAAGAGACCCAGTACTTC	CSASHSGRGAQETQYF
NA	TRBD2	TRBV19	TRBJ2-3	TGTGCCAGTAGTATAGAACGGCGACTAGCGCCAGATACGCAGTATTTT	CASSIERRLAPDTQYF
NA	NA	TRBV11-2	TRBJ2-3	TGTGCCAGCAGCTTTCGGGATACGCAGTATTTT	CASSFRDTQYF
NA	TRBD1	TRBV29-1	TRBJ2-2	TGCAGCGGGCAACAGGGGGTGAACACCGGGGAGCTGTTTTTT	CSGQQGVNTGELFF
NA	NA	TRBV15	TRBJ1-2	TGTGCCACCAGCAGAGACCTTACCGCTCAGGGAAACTATGGCTACACCTTC	CATSRDLTAQGNYGYTF
NA	NA	TRBV5-4	TRBJ1-2	TGTGCCAGCAGCTTGTTCACAGGGAGAGGGTATGGCTACACCTTC	CASSLFTGRGYGYTF
NA	NA	TRBV15	TRBJ2-1	TGTGCCACCAGCAGAGAGGTGACACTAGCCAATGAGCAGTTCTTC	CATSREVTLANEQFF
NA	TRBD1	TRBV27	TRBJ2-7	TGTGCCAGCGCCTGGGGACAGAGGCTTTACGAGCAGTACTTC	CASAWGQRLYEQYF
NA	TRBD2	TRBV10-3	TRBJ2-7	TGTGCCATCAGTGAGCCGACCTCCCCTTGGGGACTAGCGGGAGCGGACTCCTACGAGCAGTACTTC	CAISEPTSPWGLAGADSYEQYF
NA	NA	TRBV6-5	TRBJ1-6	TGTGCCAGCAGTTACTCGACTGGCGGGGGTAATTCACCCCTCCACTTT	CASSYSTGGGNSPLHF
NA	TRBD1	TRBV10-3	TRBJ1-5	TGTGCCATCAGTGACGCACAGGGGGTATCAGGCAATCAGCCCCAGCATTTT	CAISDAQGVSGNQPQHF
NA	NA	TRBV2	TRBJ1-1	TGTGCCAGCACCGAACGGGGGGGGAACACTGAAGCTTTCTTT	CASTERGGNTEAFF
once	TRBD1	TRBV7-3	TRBJ2-3	TGTGCCAGCAGCTTAAATACAGGGGGCGCAGGGGATACGCAGTATTTT	CASSLNTGGAGDTQYF
NA	TRBD2	TRBV5-1	TRBJ2-7	TGCGCCAGCAGCTTGGCTACTAGCGGGGGGGACGAGCAGTACTTC	CASSLATSGGDEQYF
NA	NA	TRBV7-9	TRBJ1-1	TGTGCCAGCAGCTTAGGAAATCGGGTAACTCTGAACACTGAAGCTTTCTTT	CASSLGNRVTLNTEAFF
NA	NA	TRBV3-1/TRBV3-2	TRBJ1-6	TGTGCCAGCAGCCATCTAGGAAATTCACCCCTCCACTTT	CASSHLGNSPLHF
NA	NA	TRBV7-9	TRBJ2-1	TGTGCCAGCAGCGAACGGGGGGCCGGATCCTACAATGAGCAGTTCTTC	CASSERGAGSYNEQFF
NA	TRBD2	TRBV3-1/TRBV3-2	TRBJ2-7	TGTGCCAGCAGCCAAGATCGGGTAGCGGGAGCCTACGAGCAGTACTTC	CASSQDRVAGAYEQYF
NA	NA	TRBV6-6	TRBJ2-3	TGTGCCAGCAGTTCCGACGGGGGGCTGGGAGATACGCAGTATTTT	CASSSDGGLGDTQYF
NA	NA	TRBV14	TRBJ1-2	TGTGCCAGCAGCGGGACTGGGGTTGGTGGCTACACCTTC	CASSGTGVGGYTF